A single sample is the source of the 4 T cell receptor beta chains below, sequenced in a study of shared clonotypes between healthy human individuals. Profiled with immunoSEQ multiplex PCR; TCRdb holds only in-frame clones, not every one. The sample has about 640,000 clones, less than 80% seen once. The sample comprised memory CD4+ T cells sorted from blood. Subset defined: CD45RA-negative fraction. The receptors were gathered from a woman aged 25 to 39 in good health.

CDR3: CASSSFGTIHEQYF. The CDR3 DNA sequence: TGTGCCAGCTCCTCGTTTGGGACAATCCACGAGCAGTACTTC. The chain couples TRBV18 to TRBJ2-7, with D possibly matching TRBD1 (6 bases). Germline CDR1 is KGHSH and CDR2 is LQKENI. The CDR3 length is 14 residues. Trimming cost V 6 bases and J 5 bases, with 17 bases left between them.

The rearrangement uses TRBV7-2 and TRBJ2-1; possible D gene TRBD2, 6 bases. Germline CDR1 is SGHTA and CDR2 is FQGNSA. V was clipped by 3 bases and J by 2 bases, with 8 bases between them. The CDR3 runs 14 residues. This CDR3 is CASSFSGTYNEQFF. DNA for the CDR3: TGTGCCAGCAGCTTTAGCGGAACCTACAATGAGCAGTTCTTC. The full variable domain, its missing parts supplied by reference TRBV7-2 and TRBJ2-1, is GAGVSQSPSNKVTEKGKDVELRCDPISGHTALYWYRQSLGQGLEFLIYFQGNSAPDKSGLPSDRFSAERTGGSVSTLTIQRTQQEDSAVYLCASSFSGTYNEQFFGPGTRLTVL.

The chain couples TRBV5-6 to TRBJ2-1; tentative D call: TRBD1 (6 bases). Germline V gene sequence: CDR1 SGHDT, CDR2 YYEEEE. The germline V and J ends were trimmed by 0 bases and 12 bases, with 19 bases remaining between them. The CDR3 is 15 amino acids. The CDR3 DNA reads as TGTGCCAGCAGCTTGGGGCCCGAGGGGGTCCTAGGGCAGTTCTTC. This gives the protein CASSLGPEGVLGQFF.

The chain recombines TRBV29-1 with TRBJ2-7; D is unclear. The germline CDR1 and CDR2 sequences are SQVTM and ANQGSEA. V was pared by 4 bases and J by 2 bases, with 9 bases between. The CDR3 loop spans 12 amino acids. CDR3 nucleotide sequence: TGCAGCGTTGGGGTCGGGCCCTACGAGCAGTACTTC. Translated, it gives CSVGVGPYEQYF.